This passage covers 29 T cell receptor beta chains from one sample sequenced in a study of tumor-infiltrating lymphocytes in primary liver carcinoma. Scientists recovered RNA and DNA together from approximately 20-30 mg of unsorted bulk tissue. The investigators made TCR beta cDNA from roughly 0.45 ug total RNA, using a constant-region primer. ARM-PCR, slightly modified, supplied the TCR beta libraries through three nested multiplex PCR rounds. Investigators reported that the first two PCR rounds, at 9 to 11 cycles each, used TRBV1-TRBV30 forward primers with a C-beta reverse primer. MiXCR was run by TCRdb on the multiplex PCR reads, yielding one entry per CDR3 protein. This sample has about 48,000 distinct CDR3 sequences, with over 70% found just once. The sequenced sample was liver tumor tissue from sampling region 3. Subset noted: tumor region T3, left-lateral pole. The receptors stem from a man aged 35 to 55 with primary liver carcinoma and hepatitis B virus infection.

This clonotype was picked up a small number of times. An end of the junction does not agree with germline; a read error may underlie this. The CDR3 region has the DNA TGCGCCGGCAGCATGGCAGGGGGTATTGACTATGGCTACACCTTC. It is translated as CAGSMAGGIDYGYTF. V is TRBV6-1 and J is TRBJ1-2, with 7 nucleotides matching TRBD1. Looked up from germline, CDR1 is MNHNS and CDR2 is SASEGT. CDR3 length: 15 residues.

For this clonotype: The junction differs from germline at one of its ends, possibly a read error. This CDR3 reads CASTLGAGGSYNEQFF. In DNA, the CDR3 is TGTGCCAGCACCTTGGGGGCGGGGGGCTCCTACAATGAGCAGTTCTTC. The genes are TRBV5-8 and TRBJ2-1, with TRBD2 matching 8 bases. Germline CDR1 and CDR2: SGHTS and YDEGEE. This CDR3 has 16 residues.

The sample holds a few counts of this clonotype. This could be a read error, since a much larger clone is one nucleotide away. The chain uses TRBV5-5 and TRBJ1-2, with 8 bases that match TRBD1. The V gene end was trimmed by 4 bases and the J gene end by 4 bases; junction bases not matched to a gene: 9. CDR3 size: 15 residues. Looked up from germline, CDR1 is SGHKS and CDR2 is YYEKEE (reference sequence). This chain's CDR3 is CASSEGQGRTYGYTF. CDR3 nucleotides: TGTGCCAGCAGCGAAGGACAGGGCCGGACCTATGGCTACACCTTC.

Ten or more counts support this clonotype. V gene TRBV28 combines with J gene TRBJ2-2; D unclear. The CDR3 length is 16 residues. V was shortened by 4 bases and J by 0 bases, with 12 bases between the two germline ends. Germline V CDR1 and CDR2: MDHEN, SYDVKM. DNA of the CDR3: TGTGCCAGCAGTTCCTGGACGTTAGCGAACACCGGGGAGCTGTTTTTT. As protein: CASSSWTLANTGELFF.

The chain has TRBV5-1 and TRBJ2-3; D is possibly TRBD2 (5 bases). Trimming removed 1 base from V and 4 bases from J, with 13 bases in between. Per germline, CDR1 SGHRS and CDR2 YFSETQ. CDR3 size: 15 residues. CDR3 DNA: TGCGCCAGCAGCTTGTGGCAGTCGAGGGCAGATACGCAGTATTTT. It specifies CASSLWQSRADTQYF.

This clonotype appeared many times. CDR3 sequence reads: CASSFSRGGYEQYF. CDR3 bases: TGTGCCAGCAGTTTCTCCAGGGGAGGTTACGAGCAGTACTTC. The V call is TRBV12-3 or TRBV12-4, the J call TRBJ2-7, with D perhaps assigned TRBD1 or TRBD2 (6 bases each). Trimming took off 3 bases at V and 4 bases at J, with 13 bases between the two ends. The CDR3 loop spans 14 amino acids.

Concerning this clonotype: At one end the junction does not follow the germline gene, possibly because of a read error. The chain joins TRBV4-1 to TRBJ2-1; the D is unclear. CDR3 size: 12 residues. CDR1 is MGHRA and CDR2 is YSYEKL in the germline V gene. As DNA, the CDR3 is TGCGTCAGCAGCCAAGAAAACGATGAGCAGTTCTTC. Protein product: CVSSQENDEQFF.

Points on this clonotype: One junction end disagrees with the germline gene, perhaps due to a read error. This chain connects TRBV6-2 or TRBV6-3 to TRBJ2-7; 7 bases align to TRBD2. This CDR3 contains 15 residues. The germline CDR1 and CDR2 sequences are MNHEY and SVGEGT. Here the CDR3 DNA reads TGTACCAGCAGACGCGAGCGGGATCTAACCTACGAGCAGTACTTT. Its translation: CTSRRERDLTYEQYF.

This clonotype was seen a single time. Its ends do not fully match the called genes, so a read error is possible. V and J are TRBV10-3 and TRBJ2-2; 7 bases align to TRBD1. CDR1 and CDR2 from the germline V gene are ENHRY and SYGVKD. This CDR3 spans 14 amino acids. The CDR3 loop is CATTGDRLTGELFF. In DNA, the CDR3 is TGTGCCACCACCGGGGACAGACTCACCGGGGAGCTGTTTTTC.

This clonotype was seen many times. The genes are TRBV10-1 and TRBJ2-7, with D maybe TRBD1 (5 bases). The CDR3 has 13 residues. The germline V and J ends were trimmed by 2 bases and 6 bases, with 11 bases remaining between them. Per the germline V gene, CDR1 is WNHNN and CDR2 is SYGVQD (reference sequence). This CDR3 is CASSEMQGSEQYF. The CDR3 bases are TGCGCCAGCAGTGAGATGCAGGGTAGCGAGCAGTACTTC.

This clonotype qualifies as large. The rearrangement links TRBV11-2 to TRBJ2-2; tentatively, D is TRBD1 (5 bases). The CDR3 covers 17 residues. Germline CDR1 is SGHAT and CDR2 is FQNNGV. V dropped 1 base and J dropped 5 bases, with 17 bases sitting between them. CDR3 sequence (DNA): TGTGCCAGCAGCTTAGTTCGGACGTACCCAGGGACCGGGGAGCTGTTTTTT. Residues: CASSLVRTYPGTGELFF.

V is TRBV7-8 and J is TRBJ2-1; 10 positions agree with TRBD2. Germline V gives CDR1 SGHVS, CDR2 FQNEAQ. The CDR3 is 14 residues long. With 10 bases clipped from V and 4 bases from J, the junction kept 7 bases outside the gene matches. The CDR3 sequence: CANPGLADYNEQFF. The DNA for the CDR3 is TGTGCCAACCCAGGACTAGCGGATTACAATGAGCAGTTCTTC.

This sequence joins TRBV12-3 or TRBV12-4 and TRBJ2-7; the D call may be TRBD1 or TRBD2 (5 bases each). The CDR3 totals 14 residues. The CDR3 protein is CVSTTGQRDIEQYF. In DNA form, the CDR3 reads TGTGTCAGTACTACAGGTCAGAGGGATATCGAGCAGTACTTC.

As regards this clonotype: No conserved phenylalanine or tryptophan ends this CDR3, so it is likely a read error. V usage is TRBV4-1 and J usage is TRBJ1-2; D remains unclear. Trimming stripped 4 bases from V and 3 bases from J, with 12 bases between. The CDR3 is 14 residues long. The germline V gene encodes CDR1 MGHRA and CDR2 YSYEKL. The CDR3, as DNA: TGCGCCAGCAGCCCTAGAGAAGGGCACTATGGCTACACCTAC. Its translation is CASSPREGHYGYTY.

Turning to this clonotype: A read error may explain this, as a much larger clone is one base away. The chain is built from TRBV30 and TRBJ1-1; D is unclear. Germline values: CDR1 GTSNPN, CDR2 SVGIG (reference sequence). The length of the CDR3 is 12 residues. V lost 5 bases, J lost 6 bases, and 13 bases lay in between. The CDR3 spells CAWGSEGPEAFF. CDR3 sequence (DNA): TGTGCCTGGGGGTCGGAGGGTCCTGAAGCTTTCTTT.

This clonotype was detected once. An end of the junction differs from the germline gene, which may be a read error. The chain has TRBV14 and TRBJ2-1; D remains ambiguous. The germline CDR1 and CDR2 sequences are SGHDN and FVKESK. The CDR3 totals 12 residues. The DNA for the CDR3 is TGTGCCAGAAGCCGGAACTACAATGAGCAATTCTTC. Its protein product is CARSRNYNEQFF.

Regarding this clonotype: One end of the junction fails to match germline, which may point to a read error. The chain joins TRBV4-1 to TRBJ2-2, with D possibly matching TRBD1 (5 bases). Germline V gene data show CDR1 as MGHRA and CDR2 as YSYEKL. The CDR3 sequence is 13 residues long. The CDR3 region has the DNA TGCGCCAGTAGCCAAGGACAAGGCGAGGAGCTGCTTTTT. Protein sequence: CASSQGQGEELLF.

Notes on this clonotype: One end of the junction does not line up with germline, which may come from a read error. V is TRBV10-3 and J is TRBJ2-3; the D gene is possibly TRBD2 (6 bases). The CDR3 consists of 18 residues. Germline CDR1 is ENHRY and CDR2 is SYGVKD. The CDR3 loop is CAIRERLVGGTAADTQYF. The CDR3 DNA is TGTGCCATCAGGGAAAGACTAGTGGGAGGAACCGCCGCAGATACGCAATATTTT.

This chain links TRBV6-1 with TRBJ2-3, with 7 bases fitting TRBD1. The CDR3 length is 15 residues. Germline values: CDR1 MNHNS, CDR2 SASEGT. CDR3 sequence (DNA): TGTGGCAGTGTACGACAGGGACCTGCTGAAGATACGCAGTATTTT. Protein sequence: CGSVRQGPAEDTQYF.

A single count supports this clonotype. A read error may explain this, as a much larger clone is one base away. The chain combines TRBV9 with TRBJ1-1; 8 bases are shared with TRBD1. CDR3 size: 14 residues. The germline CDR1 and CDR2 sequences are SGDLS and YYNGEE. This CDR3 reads CAISALTGETEAFF. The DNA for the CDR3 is TGTGCCATCAGCGCTTTGACAGGGGAGACTGAAGCTTTCTTT.

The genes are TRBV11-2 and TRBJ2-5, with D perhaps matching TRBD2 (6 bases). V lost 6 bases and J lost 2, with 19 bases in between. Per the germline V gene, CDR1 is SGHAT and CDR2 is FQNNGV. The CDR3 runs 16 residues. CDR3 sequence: CASRFRDSGQQETQYF. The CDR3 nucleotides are TGTGCCAGCAGATTCCGGGACTCGGGCCAGCAAGAGACCCAGTACTTC.

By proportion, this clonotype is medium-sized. The CDR3 loop is CASSFEGYNEQFF. The CDR3 DNA reads TGTGCCAGCAGCTTTGAGGGCTACAATGAGCAGTTCTTC. The J gene is TRBJ2-1, the V gene TRBV11-2; D might be TRBD2 (5 bases). Germline-derived CDR1 and CDR2 are SGHAT and FQNNGV. This CDR3 comprises 13 residues. V lost 3 bases, J lost 3 bases, and 6 bases lay in between.

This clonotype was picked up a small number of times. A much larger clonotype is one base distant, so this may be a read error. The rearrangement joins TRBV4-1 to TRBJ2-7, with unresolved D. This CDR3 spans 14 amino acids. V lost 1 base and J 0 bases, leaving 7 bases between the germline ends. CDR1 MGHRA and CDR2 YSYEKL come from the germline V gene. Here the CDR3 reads CASSQVSNSYEQYF. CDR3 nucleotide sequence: TGCGCCAGCAGCCAAGTATCAAACTCCTACGAGCAGTACTTC.

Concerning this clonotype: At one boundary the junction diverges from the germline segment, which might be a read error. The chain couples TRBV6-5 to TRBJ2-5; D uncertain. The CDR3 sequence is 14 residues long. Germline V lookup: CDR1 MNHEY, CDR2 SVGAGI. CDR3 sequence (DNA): TGTGCCAGTAGTTATGGCGCGGCACGAGAGACCCAGTACTTC. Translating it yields CASSYGAARETQYF.

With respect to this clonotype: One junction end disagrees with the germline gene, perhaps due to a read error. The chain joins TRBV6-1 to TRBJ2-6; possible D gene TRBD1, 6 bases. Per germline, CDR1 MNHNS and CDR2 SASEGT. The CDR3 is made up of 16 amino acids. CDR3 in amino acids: CASIRTADSGANVLTF. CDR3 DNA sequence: TGTGCCAGTATCAGGACAGCGGACTCTGGGGCCAACGTTCTGACTTTC.

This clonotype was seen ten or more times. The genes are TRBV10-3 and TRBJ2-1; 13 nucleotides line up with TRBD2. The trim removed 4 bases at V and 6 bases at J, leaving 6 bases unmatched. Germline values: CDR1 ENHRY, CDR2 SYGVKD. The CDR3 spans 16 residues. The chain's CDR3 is CAISAGLAGLGNEQFF. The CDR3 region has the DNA TGTGCCATCAGTGCGGGACTAGCGGGATTAGGCAATGAGCAGTTCTTC.

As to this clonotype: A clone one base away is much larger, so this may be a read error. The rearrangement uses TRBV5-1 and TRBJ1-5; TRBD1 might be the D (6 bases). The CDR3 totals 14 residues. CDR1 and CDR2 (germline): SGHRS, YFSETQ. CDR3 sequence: CASSLGGGNKPQHF. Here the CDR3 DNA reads TGCGCCAGCAGCTTGGGTGGGGGCAATAAGCCCCAGCATTTT.

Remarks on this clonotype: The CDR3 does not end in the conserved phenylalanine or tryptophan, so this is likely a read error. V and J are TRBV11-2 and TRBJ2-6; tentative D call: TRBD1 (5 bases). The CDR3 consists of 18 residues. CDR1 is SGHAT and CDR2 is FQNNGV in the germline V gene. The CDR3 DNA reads TGTGACAGCAGCTTAGGGCCAGGGCACAGCTCTGGAGCCAACGTCCTGACTTCC. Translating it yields CDSSLGPGHSSGANVLTS.

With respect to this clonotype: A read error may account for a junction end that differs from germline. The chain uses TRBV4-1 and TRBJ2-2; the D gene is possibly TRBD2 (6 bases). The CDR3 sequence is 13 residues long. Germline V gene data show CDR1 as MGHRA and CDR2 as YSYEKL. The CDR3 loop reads CANNQGQGGELFF. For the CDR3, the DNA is TGCGCCAACAACCAAGGACAAGGCGGGGAACTGTTTTTT.